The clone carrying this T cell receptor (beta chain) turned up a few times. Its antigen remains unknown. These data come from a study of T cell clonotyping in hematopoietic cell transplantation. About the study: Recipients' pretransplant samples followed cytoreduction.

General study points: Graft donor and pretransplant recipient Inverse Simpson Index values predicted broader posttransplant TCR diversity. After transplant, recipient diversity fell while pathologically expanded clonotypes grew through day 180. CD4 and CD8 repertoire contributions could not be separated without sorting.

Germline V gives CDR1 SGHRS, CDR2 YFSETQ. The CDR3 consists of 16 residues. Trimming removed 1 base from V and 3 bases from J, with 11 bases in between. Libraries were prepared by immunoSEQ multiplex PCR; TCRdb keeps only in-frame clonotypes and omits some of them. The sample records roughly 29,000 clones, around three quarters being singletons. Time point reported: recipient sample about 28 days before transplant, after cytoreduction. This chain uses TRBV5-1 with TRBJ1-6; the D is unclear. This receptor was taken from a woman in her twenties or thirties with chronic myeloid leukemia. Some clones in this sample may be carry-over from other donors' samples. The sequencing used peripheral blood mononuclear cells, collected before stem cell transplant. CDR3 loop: CASSLSTALYNSPLHF. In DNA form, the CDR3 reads TGCGCCAGCAGCTTGTCCACGGCCCTCTATAATTCACCCCTCCACTTT.